A selection of T cell receptor beta chains follows, all from one sample in a study of cytomegalovirus exposure and HLA in healthy donors. Only in-frame clones appear in the TCRdb table, and some are missing; sequencing was by immunoSEQ multiplex PCR. The sample lists roughly 92,000 clones; around 80% were seen once. Sequencing used PBMCs. These receptors came from a man aged 45-65 years in good health and CMV-seropositive. Both conserved end residues are part of each CDR3. The D gene is left open where the match is weak. Some rows have no size entry. The others give once, few or many, or a class for an expanded clone.

v_gene,len,j_gene,abundance,d_gene,CDR3aa,CDR3nt
TRBV5-1,16,TRBJ1-2,NA,NA,CASRFGTGGRGYGYTF,TGCGCCAGCAGATTCGGTACAGGTGGCCGAGGCTATGGCTACACCTTC
TRBV11-1,15,TRBJ2-7,NA,TRBD1,CASSSTGTGPYEQYF,TGTGCCAGCAGCTCTACCGGGACAGGGCCCTACGAGCAGTACTTC
TRBV21-1,18,TRBJ2-4,few,NA,CASSKFKRKRRAKNIQYF,TGTGCCAGCAGCAAATTCAAGAGGAAGCGCCGCGCCAAAAACATTCAGTACTTC
TRBV7-9,13,TRBJ2-2,few,NA,CASSLLNTGELFF,TGTGCCAGCAGCTTATTAAACACCGGGGAGCTGTTTTTT
TRBV4-1,17,TRBJ2-4,once,TRBD1,CASSSRQGAVAKNIQYF,TGCGCCAGCAGCAGCCGACAGGGGGCCGTAGCCAAAAACATTCAGTACTTC
TRBV19,15,TRBJ1-2,NA,TRBD1,CASSIYGQGNYGYTF,TGTGCCAGTAGTATCTACGGACAGGGCAACTATGGCTACACCTTC
TRBV10-1,16,TRBJ1-2,NA,TRBD1,CASCGTQGAWNYGYTF,TGCGCCAGCTGTGGAACCCAGGGGGCGTGGAACTATGGCTACACCTTC
TRBV7-9,15,TRBJ2-5,medium-sized,NA,CASSPLVAGEETQYF,TGTGCCAGCAGCCCCCTGGTTGCAGGGGAAGAGACCCAGTACTTC
TRBV6-5,14,TRBJ2-2,once,NA,CASSYDRPTGELFF,TGTGCCAGCAGTTACGACAGGCCCACCGGGGAGCTGTTTTTT
TRBV4-1,15,TRBJ1-1,NA,NA,CASSLRAGADTEAFF,TGCGCCAGCAGCCTCCGGGCGGGGGCGGACACTGAAGCTTTCTTT
TRBV1,22,TRBJ1-2,NA,NA,CTSSQEPKKNGTAITTNYGYTF,TGCACCAGCAGCCAAGAACCTAAAAAAAACGGGACAGCAATTACCACCAACTATGGCTACACCTTC
TRBV19,17,TRBJ1-5,few,TRBD1,CASSPSLTGGHWEPQHF,TGTGCCAGTAGCCCTTCTTTGACAGGGGGCCATTGGGAGCCCCAGCATTTT
TRBV5-1,14,TRBJ2-1,NA,NA,CASSPVQGRNEQFF,TGCGCCAGCAGCCCAGTGCAGGGGAGAAATGAGCAGTTCTTC
TRBV30,15,TRBJ1-5,NA,NA,CAWSLGGGMEQPQHF,TGTGCCTGGAGCCTCGGAGGAGGGATGGAACAGCCCCAGCATTTT
TRBV10-2,15,TRBJ1-3,NA,TRBD1,CASGQGALSGNTIYF,TGCGCCAGCGGACAGGGGGCCCTCTCTGGAAACACCATATATTTT
TRBV5-1,16,TRBJ2-7,NA,TRBD1,CASSSTGQAEGYEQYF,TGCGCCAGCAGCTCCACGGGACAGGCGGAAGGCTACGAGCAGTACTTC
TRBV4-1,14,TRBJ2-3,NA,NA,CASSQEHYPDTQYF,TGCGCCAGCAGCCAAGAGCACTACCCGGATACGCAGTATTTT
TRBV10-3,14,TRBJ2-2,NA,NA,CAATTEPNTGELFF,TGTGCCGCGACGACAGAGCCGAACACCGGGGAGCTGTTTTTT
TRBV9,18,TRBJ2-2,NA,NA,CASSVGLLATRTAGELFF,TGTGCCAGCAGCGTAGGTCTTCTAGCGACAAGAACGGCCGGGGAGCTGTTTTTT
TRBV6-1,14,TRBJ2-4,NA,NA,CASSTDLAKNIQYF,TGTGCCAGCTCCACAGACCTAGCCAAAAACATTCAGTACTTC
TRBV7-7,13,TRBJ1-6,NA,NA,CASSLGGGAPLHF,TGTGCTAGCAGCTTAGGAGGTGGAGCCCCCCTCCACTTT
TRBV7-8,15,TRBJ2-6,once,NA,CASSLDGSGANVLTF,TGTGCCAGCAGCTTAGACGGGTCTGGGGCCAACGTCCTGACTTTC
TRBV5-6,15,TRBJ1-2,NA,NA,CASSFLVGSNYGYTF,TGTGCCAGCAGCTTTCTAGTCGGATCTAACTATGGCTACACCTTC
TRBV15,16,TRBJ2-7,NA,NA,CATSGRTGGGGYEQYF,TGTGCCACCAGCGGAAGGACTGGAGGGGGCGGCTACGAGCAGTACTTC
TRBV28,13,TRBJ1-2,NA,NA,CALSGGQAYGYTF,TGTGCCCTAAGCGGGGGGCAGGCCTATGGCTACACCTTC
TRBV14,15,TRBJ1-2,NA,NA,CASSQGATVNYGYTF,TGTGCCAGCAGCCAAGGGGCAACGGTTAACTATGGCTACACCTTC
TRBV6-5,16,TRBJ2-1,NA,TRBD2,CASSSPGTSGRYEQFF,TGTGCCAGCAGTTCCCCCGGGACTAGCGGGAGATATGAGCAGTTCTTC
TRBV15,15,TRBJ1-4,NA,NA,CATRRRPSEGEKLFF,TGTGCCACCAGACGTCGACCTTCGGAGGGAGAAAAACTGTTTTTT
TRBV19,14,TRBJ1-5,NA,TRBD1,CASSMNRGDQPQHF,TGTGCCAGTAGTATGAACAGGGGGGACCAGCCCCAGCATTTT
TRBV7-9,17,TRBJ2-7,NA,TRBD1,CASTQGALYTRYYEQYF,TGTGCCAGCACTCAGGGGGCCCTCTACACGCGGTACTACGAGCAGTACTTC
TRBV21-1,20,TRBJ2-7,NA,NA,CASTSRPAGREAGVSYEQYF,TGTGCCAGCACCTCGAGGCCGGCGGGTCGAGAAGCGGGAGTGTCCTACGAGCAGTACTTC
TRBV7-2,14,TRBJ1-5,NA,NA,CASSFDSSNQPQHF,TGTGCCAGCAGCTTTGACAGTAGCAATCAGCCCCAGCATTTT
TRBV7-7,15,TRBJ2-1,NA,TRBD1,CASSLGPGQSNEQFF,TGTGCCAGCAGCTTAGGGCCGGGACAGTCCAATGAGCAGTTCTTC
TRBV5-1,14,TRBJ2-7,NA,NA,CASSIGQSHYEQYF,TGCGCCAGCAGCATCGGACAGAGCCACTACGAGCAGTACTTC
TRBV28,12,TRBJ2-7,NA,NA,CAIRASDYEQYF,TGTGCCATCCGTGCGTCCGACTACGAGCAGTACTTC
TRBV6-1,15,TRBJ2-7,NA,TRBD2,CASRLTSGLTYEQYF,TGTGCCAGCAGACTTACTAGCGGTCTCACCTACGAGCAGTACTTC
TRBV15,15,TRBJ2-7,NA,TRBD2,CATSRETSGRYEQYF,TGTGCCACCAGCAGAGAGACTAGCGGGAGGTACGAGCAGTACTTC
TRBV30,14,TRBJ2-3,NA,TRBD1,CAWEGTGGADTQYF,TGTGCCTGGGAAGGGACAGGGGGCGCGGATACGCAGTATTTT
TRBV19,14,TRBJ1-1,NA,TRBD1,CASSGDRAVTEAFF,TGTGCCAGTAGTGGGGACAGGGCGGTCACTGAAGCTTTCTTT
TRBV2,13,TRBJ2-7,NA,NA,CASSENRDYEQYF,TGTGCCAGCAGTGAAAACAGGGACTACGAGCAGTACTTC
TRBV7-2,14,TRBJ1-1,NA,NA,CASSYNRAYSEAFF,TGTGCCAGCAGCTATAACAGGGCGTATAGTGAAGCTTTCTTT
TRBV5-1,15,TRBJ2-7,NA,TRBD2,CASSLEAGEGDEQYF,TGCGCCAGCAGCTTGGAAGCGGGAGAGGGAGACGAGCAGTACTTC
TRBV21-1,16,TRBJ2-1,NA,NA,CASSKKRLAGYNEQFF,TGTGCCAGCAGCAAAAAGCGGCTAGCGGGGTACAATGAGCAGTTCTTC
TRBV5-1,16,TRBJ2-1,NA,NA,CASSLLSGTINNEQFF,TGCGCCAGCAGCTTACTTTCCGGGACAATAAACAATGAGCAGTTCTTC
TRBV4-2,15,TRBJ1-6,NA,NA,CASSQDERGISPLHF,TGTGCCAGCAGCCAAGATGAAAGGGGGATTTCACCCCTCCACTTT
TRBV4-3,16,TRBJ1-2,NA,NA,CASSQKWPGFYDGYTF,TGCGCCAGCAGCCAAAAGTGGCCAGGGTTTTACGATGGCTACACCTTC
TRBV30,12,TRBJ2-3,NA,NA,CALGLSTDTQYF,TGTGCCTTGGGACTCAGCACAGATACGCAGTATTTT
TRBV5-1,13,TRBJ2-5,NA,NA,CASSLAGVETQYF,TGCGCCAGCAGCTTGGCAGGGGTAGAGACCCAGTACTTC
TRBV2,15,TRBJ2-3,NA,TRBD2,CASSGDYLRGDTQYF,TGTGCCAGCAGCGGGGACTACCTGCGGGGAGATACGCAGTATTTT
TRBV7-9,14,TRBJ2-3,few,TRBD1,CASGQDTSTDTQYF,TGTGCCAGCGGACAGGACACTAGCACAGATACGCAGTATTTT
TRBV7-3,14,TRBJ1-4,NA,NA,CASGKGEANEKLFF,TGCGCCAGCGGCAAGGGAGAGGCTAATGAAAAACTGTTTTTT
TRBV5-5,16,TRBJ1-2,NA,TRBD1,CASSLAIGTGIYGYTF,TGTGCCAGCAGCCTCGCTATCGGGACAGGGATATATGGCTACACCTTC
TRBV6-1,15,TRBJ2-6,few,NA,CASNPTVSGANVLTF,TGTGCCAGCAACCCGACAGTCTCTGGGGCCAACGTCCTGACTTTC
TRBV6-1,15,TRBJ2-3,NA,TRBD2,CASSFSGSLTDTQYF,TGTGCCAGCAGTTTTAGCGGGAGCCTCACAGATACGCAGTATTTT
TRBV7-9,13,TRBJ1-2,NA,NA,CASSLGGMNGYTF,TGTGCCAGCAGCTTGGGAGGGATGAATGGCTACACCTTC
TRBV7-6,18,TRBJ1-1,NA,TRBD1,CASSAISFRTGGSAEAFF,TGTGCCAGCAGCGCAATTTCATTCCGGACAGGGGGTTCGGCTGAAGCTTTCTTT
TRBV5-1,12,TRBJ1-2,NA,TRBD1,CASSATGGGYTF,TGCGCCAGCAGTGCGACAGGGGGTGGCTACACCTTC
TRBV4-1,14,TRBJ2-6,NA,TRBD2,CASSATGGANGLTF,TGCGCCAGCAGCGCCACCGGGGGGGCCAACGGCCTGACTTTC
TRBV7-9,19,TRBJ2-6,NA,NA,CASTLLAGPLASGANVLTF,TGTGCCAGCACCTTGTTGGCAGGGCCACTGGCTTCTGGGGCCAACGTCCTGACTTTC